This T cell receptor (beta chain) was captured by sequencing in a study of regulatory T cells in long-lasting Graves disease. Arm-PCR of CDR3 regions and iRepertoire HTBI primers were the basis on which TCR beta libraries were built. TCRdb analysed the multiplex PCR reads with MiXCR anew, one entry per CDR3 protein. Among roughly 420,000 distinct CDR3 sequences listed, 16% were seen once. This clonotype was found many times. What it binds is not known. Findings and limits, study-wide: With persistent disease, TRBV28, TRBJ1-2 and TRBJ2-5 were the favored segments.

Time point described: newly diagnosed GD, antithyroid drugs for less than 3 months. From PBMCs, RNA was extracted and then used to make the TCR library. The CDR3 has 13 amino acids. The ends were cut back, 1 base at V and 2 bases at J, with 6 bases in the middle. Germline CDR1 is SGHVS and CDR2 is FQNEAQ. These same records also appear under a second study, on T cells in Graves' hyperthyroidism and ophthalmopathy. As that report states: Researchers ran a first-round RT-PCR on the TCR CDR3 using the HTBI primer set.

Sequenced material: peripheral blood mononuclear cells (PBMCs), taken at new diagnosis, from a patient treated with antithyroid drugs. This clonotype was obtained from a woman aged 25 to 39 with Graves disease. This rearrangement joins TRBV7-8 to TRBJ2-7; D unresolved. The CDR3 reads CASSLVATYEQYF. The CDR3 nucleotides read TGTGCCAGCAGCTTAGTCGCCACCTACGAGCAGTACTTC.